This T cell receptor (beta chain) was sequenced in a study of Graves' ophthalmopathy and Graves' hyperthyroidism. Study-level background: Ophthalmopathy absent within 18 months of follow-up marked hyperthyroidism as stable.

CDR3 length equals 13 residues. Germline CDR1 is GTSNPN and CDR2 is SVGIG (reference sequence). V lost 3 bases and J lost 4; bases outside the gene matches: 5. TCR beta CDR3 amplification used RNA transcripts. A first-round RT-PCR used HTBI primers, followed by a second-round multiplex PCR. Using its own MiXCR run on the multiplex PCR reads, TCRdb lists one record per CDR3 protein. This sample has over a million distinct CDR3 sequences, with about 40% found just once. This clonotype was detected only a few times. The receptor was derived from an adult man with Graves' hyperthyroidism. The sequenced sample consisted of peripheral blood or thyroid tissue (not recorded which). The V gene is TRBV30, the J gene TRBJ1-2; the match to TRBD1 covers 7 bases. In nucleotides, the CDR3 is TGTGCCTGGAGATACCGGGACAGCTATGGCTACACCTTC. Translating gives CAWRYRDSYGYTF.